The 16 T cell receptor beta chains presented below share a single source sample, sequenced in a study of cytomegalovirus exposure and HLA in healthy donors. The PCR employed 60 Vbeta primers together with 13 Jbeta primers. Clones were read by immunoSEQ multiplex PCR, and TCRdb kept only the in-frame ones, dropping some. The repertoire includes about 160,000 clones, roughly 80% of them detected once, and 8.5% sits in the top ten. Sequenced material: PBMCs. Receptors originate from a male donor in good health and CMV-seropositive.

This chain joins TRBV28 and TRBJ2-7, with D tentatively TRBD2 (5 bases). Trimming cost V 5 bases and J 1 base, with 15 bases left between them. Germline V gene lookup returns CDR1 MDHEN and CDR2 SYDVKM. There are 15 residues in the CDR3. Here the CDR3 DNA reads TGTGCCAGCAGTCCTGTGGACGGGGTTTCCTACGAGCAGTACTTC. Its protein is CASSPVDGVSYEQYF.

This rearrangement joins TRBV1 to TRBJ2-3; the DNA was not compared with TRBD2, the D call given in the table. TRBV1 is a documented pseudogene. The CDR3 runs to 21 residues. CDR3 amino acids: CTSSQDLRTSGNPSWTDTQYF. In DNA form, the CDR3 reads TGCACCAGCAGCCAAGACCTCAGGACTAGCGGGAATCCTAGTTGGACAGATACGCAGTATTTT.

The chain combines TRBV9 with TRBJ2-7; 11 bases are shared with TRBD2. CDR3 size: 15 residues. Germline V gene data show CDR1 as SGDLS and CDR2 as YYNGEE. V dropped 6 bases and J dropped 5; count of bases not matched to a gene: 10. CDR3 coding DNA: TGTGCCAGCAACCCTAGCGGGGGGCCTGGGCACGAGCAGTACTTC. Its translation is CASNPSGGPGHEQYF.

CDR3: CASKRLASTHEQYF. The CDR3 DNA is TGCGCCAGCAAAAGACTCGCTAGCACCCACGAGCAGTACTTC. V and J are TRBV5-1 and TRBJ2-7, with a tentative D call TRBD2 (5 bases). The germline V gene has CDR1 SGHRS and CDR2 YFSETQ. The V gene lost 6 bases and the J gene lost 5 bases, with 18 bases spanning the gap. The CDR3 length is 14 residues.

CDR3 protein: CASSLQGARDTQYF. Written as DNA, the CDR3 is TGTGCCAGCAGTTTGCAGGGGGCAAGGGATACGCAGTATTTT. This chain joins TRBV27 and TRBJ2-3, with TRBD1 matching 8 bases. V shed 3 bases, J shed 6 bases, and the junction held 5 bases outside the gene matches. Germline V gene lookup returns CDR1 MNHEY and CDR2 SMNVEV (reference sequence). CDR3 length: 14 residues.

The chain uses TRBV5-1 and TRBJ1-2; weak D call: TRBD1 (5 bases). CDR3 size: 13 residues. Germline V gene sequence: CDR1 SGHRS, CDR2 YFSETQ. V lost 0 bases and J 5 bases, leaving 8 bases between the germline ends. In DNA form, the CDR3 reads TGCGCCAGCAGCTTGGGACAGAGGTATGGCTACACCTTC. Its protein is CASSLGQRYGYTF.

The chain links TRBV6-6 to TRBJ1-5; D remains unclear. Deletions cut 8 bases from V and 5 bases from J, with 7 bases between. CDR3 size: 11 residues. The germline gives CDR1 MNHNY, CDR2 SVGAGI (reference sequence). The CDR3 protein is CASGPHQPQHF. CDR3 DNA sequence: TGTGCCAGCGGCCCCCATCAGCCCCAGCATTTT.

V is TRBV2 and J is TRBJ2-5, with D perhaps matching TRBD1 (5 bases). The ends were cut back, 7 bases at V and 3 bases at J, with 12 bases in the middle. The CDR3 has 13 amino acids. The germline gives CDR1 SNHLY, CDR2 FYNNEI. The CDR3 DNA follows: TGTGCCAGCAATTCAGGGATAGAAGAGACCCAGTACTTC. This codes for CASNSGIEETQYF.

The chain employs TRBV7-6 and TRBJ2-7; 8 bases fit TRBD1. Germline V gene data show CDR1 as SGHVS and CDR2 as FNYEAQ. This CDR3 has 14 amino acids. Germline trimming cut 5 bases from V and 9 bases from J; bases unmatched to any gene: 12. The CDR3 spells CASSPPAQGAGQYF. CDR3 nucleotide sequence: TGTGCCAGCAGCCCCCCGGCGCAGGGGGCTGGGCAGTACTTC. Full variable domain (outside the CDR3, taken from reference TRBV7-6 and TRBJ2-7): GAGVSQSPRYKVTKRGQDVALRCDPISGHVSLYWYRQALGQGPEFLTYFNYEAQQDKSGLPNDRFSAERPEGSISTLTIQRTEQRDSAMYRCASSPPAQGAGQYFGPGTRLTVT.

Points on this clone: The sample holds other DNA sequences that translate to the same CDR3. This sequence joins TRBV5-1 and TRBJ1-3; 8 bases line up with TRBD1. V lost 4 bases and J lost 4; bases outside the gene matches: 4. This CDR3 spans 14 amino acids. CDR1 SGHRS and CDR2 YFSETQ come from the germline V gene. CDR3 residues: CASSLDREGNTIYF. In DNA, the CDR3 is TGCGCCAGCAGCCTGGACAGGGAGGGAAACACCATATATTTT.

This chain joins TRBV6-5 and TRBJ1-1, with unresolved D. Germline CDR1 and CDR2: MNHEY and SVGAGI. Trimming pared 5 bases from V and 4 bases from J, leaving 17 bases between. The CDR3 loop spans 15 amino acids. Written as DNA, the CDR3 is TGTGCCAGCAGTCTCGCGAGGGATTCTGGCACTGAAGCTTTCTTT. It yields the protein CASSLARDSGTEAFF.

This clone was recorded only once. The rearrangement links TRBV6-5 to TRBJ1-5; 12 bases are shared with TRBD1. Germline assignment: CDR1 MNHEY and CDR2 SVGAGI. This CDR3 region has 16 residues. The V and J ends lost 0 bases and 6 bases, in that order; junction bases with no gene match: 3. CDR3 in amino acids: CASSYSGGQGAQPQHF. The CDR3, as DNA: TGTGCCAGCAGTTACTCGGGGGGACAGGGGGCTCAGCCCCAGCATTTT.

CDR3 residues: CAWNPLGLGSETQYF. The CDR3 coding sequence is TGTGCCTGGAACCCCTTGGGACTAGGATCCGAGACCCAGTACTTC. The chain recombines TRBV30 with TRBJ2-5, with 8 bases identical to TRBD2. Trimming cost V 4 bases and J 5 bases; bases outside gene matches: 12. The CDR3 consists of 15 residues. Per germline, CDR1 GTSNPN and CDR2 SVGIG (reference sequence).

V and J are TRBV9 and TRBJ2-7; TRBD1 matches at 9 bases. Germline V gives CDR1 SGDLS, CDR2 YYNGEE. The CDR3 totals 15 residues. J was trimmed by 9 bases and V by 4 bases; bases with no gene match: 14. Here the CDR3 reads CASSSRDGQGFGQYF. The CDR3 coding sequence is TGTGCCAGCAGCTCTCGGGATGGACAGGGGTTTGGGCAGTACTTC.

The V and J genes are TRBV6-4 and TRBJ2-3; weak D call: TRBD2 (5 bases). CDR1 is MRHNA and CDR2 is SNTAGT in the germline V gene. Trimming cost V 4 bases and J 1 base, with 12 bases left between them. The CDR3 covers 15 residues. As DNA, the CDR3 is TGTGCCAGCAGTGCAATTATGGGAGGCACAGATACGCAGTATTTT. This encodes CASSAIMGGTDTQYF.

This clone has a handful of counts. The chain employs TRBV30 and TRBJ1-4; 8 bases are shared with TRBD1. Trimming at V came to 8 bases and at J to 8 bases, leaving 7 bases not matched to a gene. Germline CDR1 is GTSNPN and CDR2 is SVGIG (reference sequence). The CDR3 is 12 amino acids. The CDR3 DNA reads as TGTGCCGGACGACAGGGGAGCGAAAAACTGTTTTTT. Translated, it gives CAGRQGSEKLFF. The whole variable domain, remainder taken from reference TRBV30 and TRBJ1-4, is SQTIHQWPATLVQPVGSPLSLECTVEGTSNPNLYWYRQAAGRGLQLLFYSVGIGQISSEVPQNLSASRPQDRQFILSSKKLLLSDSGFYLCAGRQGSEKLFFGSGTQLSVL.